Many counts were recorded for the clone carrying this TCR beta chain. Its cognate antigen is unknown. The library was built for alpha chains, so this beta chain is an off-target read and its size means little. Each TCR cDNA molecule carried a unique molecular identifier. TCRdb re-derived calls from the 5' RACE reads in MiXCR, one entry per CDR3 protein. The sample holds approximately 18,000 distinct CDR3 sequences, 8.5% to 10% seen once. Time point here: sample taken at primary tumor resection. Samples were obtained from approximately 72 donors, all untreated early-stage non-small cell lung cancer patients. Looked up from germline, CDR1 is SGHRS and CDR2 is YFSETQ. The V gene lost 4 bases and the J gene lost 1 base, with 18 bases spanning the gap. This CDR3 is 16 amino acids long. These data belong to a study of spatial heterogeneity in lung cancer. Study conclusions and caveats: How many expanded intratumoral alpha and beta TCRs were present tracked the tumor mutation count, which was a count of nonsynonymous mutations.

This receptor was taken from a female donor with early-stage non-small cell lung cancer. The sequenced sample was lung tumor tissue, obtained at surgery. The chain links TRBV5-1 to TRBJ2-7, with D tentatively TRBD1 (5 bases). CDR3 residues: CASSRAPGRASYEQYF. CDR3 nucleotide sequence: TGCGCCAGCAGCAGGGCCCCCGGCAGGGCGTCCTACGAGCAGTACTTC.